This passage covers 13 T cell receptor beta chains from one sample sequenced in a study of regulatory T cells in long-lasting Graves disease. Time point noted: newly diagnosed GD, antithyroid drugs for less than 3 months. RNA extracted from PBMCs served as the sequencing template. Both iRepertoire HTBI primers and Arm-PCR of CDR3 regions were used to build the TCR beta libraries. One entry per CDR3 protein results from TCRdb running MiXCR on the multiplex PCR reads. The sample carries about 530,000 distinct CDR3 sequences, more than 15% recorded once. These data were also reused for a study on T cells in Graves' hyperthyroidism and ophthalmopathy.

Sequenced here: peripheral blood mononuclear cells (PBMCs), sampled at new diagnosis, from a patient treated with antithyroid drugs. Receptors originate from a woman aged 40-60 years with Graves disease.

This rearrangement joins TRBV28 to TRBJ2-1; D possibly matches TRBD1 or TRBD2 (5 bases each). V was pared by 5 bases and J by 15 bases, with 20 bases between. This CDR3 has 13 residues. The germline gives CDR1 MDHEN, CDR2 SYDVKM. For the CDR3, the DNA is TGTGCCAGCAGTCTCCCCGGCCGGGACCGAGGGTTCTTC. This gives the protein CASSLPGRDRGFF.

This clonotype was seen many times. The rearrangement links TRBV12-3 or TRBV12-4 to TRBJ1-5; D uncertain. V lost 6 bases, J lost 2 bases, and 20 bases lay in between. The CDR3 is 17 amino acids. DNA of the CDR3: TGTGCCAGCAGCGCCGGACCCGGGATAGTCGGCAATCAGCCCCAGCATTTT. Translated, it gives CASSAGPGIVGNQPQHF.

This clonotype was counted many times. The chain combines TRBV25-1 with TRBJ2-5, with 11 bases lining up with TRBD1. Germline V CDR1 and CDR2: MGHDK, SYGVNS. V trimming: 8 bases; J trimming: 3 bases; junction bases outside the gene matches: 26. CDR3 length: 21 residues. The CDR3 loop is CASAAYPLGQGEYGREETQYF. The DNA of the CDR3 is TGTGCCAGCGCGGCCTACCCATTGGGACAGGGGGAATACGGTCGAGAAGAGACCCAGTACTTC.

In this sample, this clonotype turned up many times. The chain carries TRBV18 and TRBJ1-5; TRBD1 matches at 8 bases. The J segment lost 7 bases and the V segment lost 8 bases, leaving 7 bases of the junction unmatched. Germline-derived CDR1 and CDR2 are KGHSH and LQKENI. The CDR3 extends over 13 amino acids. In DNA form, the CDR3 reads TGTGCCAGCACCGCGGACAGGGAACAGCCCCAGCATTTT. It specifies CASTADREQPQHF. The whole variable domain, remainder taken from reference TRBV18 and TRBJ1-5, is NAGVMQNPRHLVRRRGQEARLRCSPMKGHSHVYWYRQLPEEGLKFMVYLQKENIIDESGMPKERFSAEFPKEGPSILRIQQVVRGDSAAYFCASTADREQPQHFGDGTRLSIL.

This clonotype was observed at least ten times. The V and J genes are TRBV6-1 and TRBJ2-2, with D hard to call. CDR1 and CDR2 from the germline V gene are MNHNS and SASEGT. V shed 6 bases and J shed 5 bases, with 7 bases lying between them. The CDR3 runs to 12 residues. The CDR3 DNA reads TGTGCCAGCAGCCAAAGGACCGGGGAGCTGTTTTTT. Its protein product is CASSQRTGELFF.

This clonotype was seen a few times. The chain recombines TRBV19 with TRBJ1-2; 8 bases map to TRBD1. The CDR3 has 14 residues. CDR1 is LNHDA and CDR2 is SQIVND in the germline V gene (reference sequence). Trimming took 5 bases from V and 6 from J; bases not matched to a gene: 8. CDR3: CASSGRQGQDGYTF. In DNA form, the CDR3 reads TGTGCCAGTAGTGGTCGACAGGGGCAGGATGGCTACACCTTC. Looking up the rest from reference TRBV19 and TRBJ1-2 gives the full variable domain: DGGITQSPKYLFRKEGQNVTLSCEQNLNHDAMYWYRQDPGQGLRLIYYSQIVNDFQKGDIAEGYSVSREKKESFPLTVTSAQKNPTAFYLCASSGRQGQDGYTFGSGTRLTVV.

This clonotype was counted ten times or more. The genes are TRBV2 and TRBJ2-3; the D gene is possibly TRBD1 (6 bases). The germline CDR1 and CDR2 sequences are SNHLY and FYNNEI. Between the trimmed V and J ends, which lost 8 bases and 4 bases, there was a span of 25 bases. This CDR3 is 17 amino acids long. CDR3 sequence: CASLRQLGALFADTQYF. In DNA form, the CDR3 reads TGTGCCAGCCTACGACAGCTGGGGGCTTTGTTCGCAGATACGCAGTATTTT. Based on the CDR3 plus reference TRBV2 and TRBJ2-3, the full variable domain is EPEVTQTPSHQVTQMGQEVILRCVPISNHLYFYWYRQILGQKVEFLVSFYNNEISEKSEIFDDQFSVERPDGSNFTLKIRSTKLEDSAMYFCASLRQLGALFADTQYFGPGTRLTVL.

The V call is TRBV5-6, the J call TRBJ2-1, with a possible D match to TRBD2 (5 bases). The CDR3 is 16 amino acids. In germline, CDR1 is SGHDT, CDR2 YYEEEE. Trimming removed 6 bases from V and 6 bases from J, with 22 bases in between. CDR3 sequence reads: CASTPTRSGVGNEQFF. The CDR3 bases are TGTGCCAGCACCCCCACTAGGAGCGGAGTGGGCAATGAGCAGTTCTTC.

This clonotype was seen a handful of times. The chain couples TRBV3-1 to TRBJ2-1; 8 bases map to TRBD1. Looked up from germline, CDR1 is LGHDT and CDR2 is YNNKEL (reference sequence). V lost 3 bases and J lost 2; bases outside the gene matches: 3. The CDR3 runs 15 residues. CDR3 nucleotide sequence: TGTGCCAGCAGCCATAACAGGGGGGCCTACAATGAGCAGTTCTTC. Protein: CASSHNRGAYNEQFF.

This clonotype was seen more than once but under ten times. The chain uses TRBV11-3 and TRBJ2-7, with 7 bases that match TRBD1. Looked up from germline, CDR1 is SGHNT and CDR2 is YENEEA. CDR3 length: 14 residues. After removal of 5 bases from V and 5 bases from J, the junction contained 9 bases not matched to a gene. Written as DNA, the CDR3 is TGTGCCAGCAGCCCTGGACAGGTATCCCACGAGCAGTACTTC. It specifies CASSPGQVSHEQYF. Supplemented by reference TRBV11-3 and TRBJ2-7, the full variable domain reads EAGVVQSPRYKIIEKKQPVAFWCNPISGHNTLYWYLQNLGQGPELLIRYENEEAVDDSQLPKDRFSAERLKGVDSTLKIQPAELGDSAVYLCASSPGQVSHEQYFGPGTRLTVT.

V and J are TRBV20-1 and TRBJ2-3; TRBD2 matches 7 bases. There are 15 residues in the CDR3. Germline assignment: CDR1 DFQATT and CDR2 SNEGSKA (reference sequence). V gave up 5 bases and J gave up 0 bases; unmatched junction bases: 8. CDR3 region: CSAGEGGASTDTQYF. The CDR3 bases are TGCAGTGCTGGGGAGGGCGGGGCCAGCACAGATACGCAGTATTTT.

This clonotype showed up many times. V gene TRBV2 combines with J gene TRBJ2-1; D uncertain. Germline loops: CDR1 SNHLY, CDR2 FYNNEI. V lost 3 bases, J lost 0 bases, and 3 bases lay in between. The CDR3 runs to 13 residues. CDR3 loop: CASSESSYNEQFF. The CDR3 DNA reads as TGTGCCAGCAGTGAGTCCTCCTACAATGAGCAGTTCTTC. The whole variable domain, filled in from reference TRBV2 and TRBJ2-1, reads EPEVTQTPSHQVTQMGQEVILRCVPISNHLYFYWYRQILGQKVEFLVSFYNNEISEKSEIFDDQFSVERPDGSNFTLKIRSTKLEDSAMYFCASSESSYNEQFFGPGTRLTVL.

Many counts were recorded for this clonotype. This sequence joins TRBV2 and TRBJ1-2, with unresolved D. CDR1 is SNHLY, CDR2 FYNNEI, per germline. The CDR3 runs to 13 residues. Trimming shortened V by 0 bases and J by 3 bases, and 5 bases separated the two germline ends. DNA of the CDR3: TGTGCCAGCAGTGAAGCGCGCCACTATGGCTACACCTTC. As protein: CASSEARHYGYTF.